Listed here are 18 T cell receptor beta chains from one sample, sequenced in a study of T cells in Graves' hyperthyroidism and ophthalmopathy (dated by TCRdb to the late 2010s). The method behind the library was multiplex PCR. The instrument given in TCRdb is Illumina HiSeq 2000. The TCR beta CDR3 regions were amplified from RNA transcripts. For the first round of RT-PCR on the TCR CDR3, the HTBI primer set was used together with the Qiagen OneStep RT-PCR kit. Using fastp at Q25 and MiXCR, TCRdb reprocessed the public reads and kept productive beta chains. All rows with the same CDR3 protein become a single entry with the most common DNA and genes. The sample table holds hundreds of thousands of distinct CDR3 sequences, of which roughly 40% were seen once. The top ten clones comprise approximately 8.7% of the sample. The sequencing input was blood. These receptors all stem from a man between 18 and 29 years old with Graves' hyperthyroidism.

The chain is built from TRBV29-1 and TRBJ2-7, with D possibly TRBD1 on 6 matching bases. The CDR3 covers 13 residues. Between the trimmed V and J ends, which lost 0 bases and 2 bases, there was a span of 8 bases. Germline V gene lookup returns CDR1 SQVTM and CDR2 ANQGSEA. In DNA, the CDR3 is TGCAGCGTTGAAGAGGACAGACCCTACGAGCAGTACTTC. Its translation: CSVEEDRPYEQYF.

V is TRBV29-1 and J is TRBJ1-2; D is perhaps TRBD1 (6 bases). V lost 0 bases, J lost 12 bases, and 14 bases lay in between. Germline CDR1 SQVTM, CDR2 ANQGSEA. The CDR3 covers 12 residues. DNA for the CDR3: TGCAGCGTTGAAGATCAGGGGTCGGGAAACACCTTC. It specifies CSVEDQGSGNTF.

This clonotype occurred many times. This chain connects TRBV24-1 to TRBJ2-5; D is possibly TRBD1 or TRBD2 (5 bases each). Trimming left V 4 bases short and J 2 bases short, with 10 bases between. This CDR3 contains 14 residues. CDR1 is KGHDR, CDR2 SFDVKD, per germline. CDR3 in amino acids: CATSDLGTQETQYF. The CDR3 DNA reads TGTGCCACCAGTGACTTGGGGACGCAAGAGACCCAGTACTTC.

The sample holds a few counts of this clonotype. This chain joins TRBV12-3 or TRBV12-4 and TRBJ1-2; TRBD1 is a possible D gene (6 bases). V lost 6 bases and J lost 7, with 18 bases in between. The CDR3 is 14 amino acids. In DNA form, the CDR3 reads TGTGCCAGCAGAAGACAGGAGGGGTTTGCTGGCTACACCTTC. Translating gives CASRRQEGFAGYTF.

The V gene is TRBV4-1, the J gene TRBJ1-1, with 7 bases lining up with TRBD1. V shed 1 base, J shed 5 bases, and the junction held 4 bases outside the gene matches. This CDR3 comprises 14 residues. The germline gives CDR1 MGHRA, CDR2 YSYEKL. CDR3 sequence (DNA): TGCGCCAGCAGCCAAGTGCCAGGGGGAACTGAAGCTTTCTTT. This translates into CASSQVPGGTEAFF.

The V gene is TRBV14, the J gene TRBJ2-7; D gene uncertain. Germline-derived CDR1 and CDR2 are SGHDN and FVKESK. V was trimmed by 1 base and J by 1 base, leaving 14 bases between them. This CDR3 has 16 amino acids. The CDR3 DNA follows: TGTGCCAGCAGCCAAGGGCTGGGGTCGTCATCCTACGAGCAGTACTTC. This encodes CASSQGLGSSSYEQYF.

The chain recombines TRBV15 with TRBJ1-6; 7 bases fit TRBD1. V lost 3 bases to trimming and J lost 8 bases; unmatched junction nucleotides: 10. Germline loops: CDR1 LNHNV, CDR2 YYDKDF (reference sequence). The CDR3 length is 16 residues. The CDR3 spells CATSSGTALGDSPLHF. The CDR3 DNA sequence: TGTGCCACCAGCAGCGGGACAGCCTTAGGGGATTCACCCCTCCACTTT.

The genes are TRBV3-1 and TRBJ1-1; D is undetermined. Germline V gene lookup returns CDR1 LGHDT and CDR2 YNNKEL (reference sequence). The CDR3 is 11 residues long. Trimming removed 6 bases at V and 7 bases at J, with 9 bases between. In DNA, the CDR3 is TGTGCCAGCAGAGACTCTAATGAAGCTTTCTTT. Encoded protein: CASRDSNEAFF.

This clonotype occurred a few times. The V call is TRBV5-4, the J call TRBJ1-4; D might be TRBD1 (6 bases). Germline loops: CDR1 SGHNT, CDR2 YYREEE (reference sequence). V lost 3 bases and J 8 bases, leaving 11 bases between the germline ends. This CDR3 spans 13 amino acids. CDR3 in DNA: TGTGCCAGCAGCTGGGGGCCAGGGGAAAAACTGTTTTTT. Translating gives CASSWGPGEKLFF.

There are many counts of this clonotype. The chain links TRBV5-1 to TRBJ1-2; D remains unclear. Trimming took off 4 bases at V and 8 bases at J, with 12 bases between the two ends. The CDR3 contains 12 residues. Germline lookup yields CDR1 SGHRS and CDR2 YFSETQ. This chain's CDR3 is CASSPGGFGYTF. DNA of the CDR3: TGCGCCAGCAGCCCCGGAGGGTTCGGCTACACCTTC.

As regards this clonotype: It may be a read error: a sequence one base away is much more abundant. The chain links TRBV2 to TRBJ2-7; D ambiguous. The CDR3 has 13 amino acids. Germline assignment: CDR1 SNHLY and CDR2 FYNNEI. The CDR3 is CVSSDWDSYEQYF. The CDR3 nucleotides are TGTGTCAGCAGTGACTGGGACTCCTACGAGCAGTACTTC.

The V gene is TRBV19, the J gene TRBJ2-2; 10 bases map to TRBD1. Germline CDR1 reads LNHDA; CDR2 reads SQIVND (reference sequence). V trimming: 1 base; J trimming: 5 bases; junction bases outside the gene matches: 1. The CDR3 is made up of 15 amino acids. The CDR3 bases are TGTGCCAGTAGTATAGGGGACAGGGGAACCGGGGAGCTGTTTTTT. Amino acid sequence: CASSIGDRGTGELFF.

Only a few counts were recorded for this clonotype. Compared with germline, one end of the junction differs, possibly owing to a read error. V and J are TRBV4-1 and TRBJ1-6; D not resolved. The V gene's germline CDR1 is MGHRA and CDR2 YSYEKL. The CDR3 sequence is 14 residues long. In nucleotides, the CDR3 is TGTGCCAGCAGCCAAGAATTAGAGGGCTCACCCCTCCACTTT. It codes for CASSQELEGSPLHF.

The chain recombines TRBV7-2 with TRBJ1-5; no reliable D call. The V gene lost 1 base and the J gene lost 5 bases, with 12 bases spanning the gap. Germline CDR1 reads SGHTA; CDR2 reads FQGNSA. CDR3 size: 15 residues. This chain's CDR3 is CASSLEGRLYQPQHF. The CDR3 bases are TGTGCCAGCAGCTTAGAAGGACGGCTCTATCAGCCCCAGCATTTT. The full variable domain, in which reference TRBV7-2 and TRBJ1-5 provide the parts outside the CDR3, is GAGVSQSPSNKVTEKGKDVELRCDPISGHTALYWYRQSLGQGLEFLIYFQGNSAPDKSGLPSDRFSAERTGGSVSTLTIQRTQQEDSAVYLCASSLEGRLYQPQHFGDGTRLSIL.

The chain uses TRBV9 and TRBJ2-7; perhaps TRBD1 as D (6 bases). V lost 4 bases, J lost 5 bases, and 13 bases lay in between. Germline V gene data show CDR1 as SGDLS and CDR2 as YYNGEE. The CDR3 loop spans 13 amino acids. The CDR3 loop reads CASSTQGSDEQYF. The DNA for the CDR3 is TGTGCCAGCAGCACTCAGGGGAGCGACGAGCAGTACTTC.

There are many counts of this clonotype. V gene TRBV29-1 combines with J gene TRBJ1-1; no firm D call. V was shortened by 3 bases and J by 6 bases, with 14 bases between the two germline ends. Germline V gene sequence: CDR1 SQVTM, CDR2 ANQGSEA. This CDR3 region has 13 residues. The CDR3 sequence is CSVERIEGAEAFF. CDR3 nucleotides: TGCAGCGTTGAGAGGATTGAGGGTGCTGAAGCTTTCTTT.

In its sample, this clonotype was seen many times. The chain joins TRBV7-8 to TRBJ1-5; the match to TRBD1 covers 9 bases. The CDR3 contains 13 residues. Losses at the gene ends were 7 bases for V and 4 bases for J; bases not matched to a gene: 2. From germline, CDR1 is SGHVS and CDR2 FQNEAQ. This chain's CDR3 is CASKGTGNQPQHF. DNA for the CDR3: TGTGCCAGCAAAGGGACAGGGAATCAGCCCCAGCATTTT.

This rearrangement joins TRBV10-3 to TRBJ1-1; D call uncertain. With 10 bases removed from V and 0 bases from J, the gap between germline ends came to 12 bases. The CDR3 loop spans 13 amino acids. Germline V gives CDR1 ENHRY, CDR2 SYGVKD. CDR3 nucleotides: TGTGCCAGCAAGGTTAGCGTGAACACTGAAGCTTTCTTT. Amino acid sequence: CASKVSVNTEAFF.